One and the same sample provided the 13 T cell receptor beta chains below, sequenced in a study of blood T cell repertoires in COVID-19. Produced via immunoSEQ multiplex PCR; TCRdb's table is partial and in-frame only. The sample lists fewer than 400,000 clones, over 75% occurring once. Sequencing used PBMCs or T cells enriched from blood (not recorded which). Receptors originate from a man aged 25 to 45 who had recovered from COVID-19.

The CDR3 DNA reads TGTGCCACCAGTGACCCGGGACAGGGGGCGGTCGAGCAGTACTTC. Amino acid sequence: CATSDPGQGAVEQYF. The rearrangement uses TRBV24-1 and TRBJ2-7, with TRBD1 identical over 12 bases. The CDR3 loop spans 15 amino acids. The J segment lost 6 bases and the V segment lost 4 bases, leaving 6 bases of the junction unmatched. From germline, CDR1 is KGHDR and CDR2 SFDVKD.

In DNA, the CDR3 is TGCAGCGTGACTCTGCGGTCTTACAATGAGCAGTTCTTC. Encoded protein: CSVTLRSYNEQFF. The chain combines TRBV29-1 with TRBJ2-1; D unresolved. The CDR3 totals 13 residues. Per the germline V gene, CDR1 is SQVTM and CDR2 is ANQGSEA. V dropped 6 bases and J dropped 4 bases, with 13 bases sitting between them.

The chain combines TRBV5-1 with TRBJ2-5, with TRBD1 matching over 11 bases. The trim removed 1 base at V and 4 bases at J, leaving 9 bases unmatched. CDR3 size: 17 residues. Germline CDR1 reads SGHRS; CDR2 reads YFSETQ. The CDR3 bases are TGCGCCAGCAGCTTGACCCGGGGACAGGGGGTAGGAGAGACCCAGTACTTC. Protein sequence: CASSLTRGQGVGETQYF.

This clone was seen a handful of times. Here the CDR3 DNA reads TGTGCCAGCAGCCCCGGGGGTCCCCGGGGCTACACCTTC. This sequence encodes CASSPGGPRGYTF. V usage is TRBV28 and J usage is TRBJ1-2; a weak D match, TRBD1 (5 bases). Per germline, CDR1 MDHEN and CDR2 SYDVKM. Trimming stripped 6 bases from V and 8 bases from J, with 16 bases between. The CDR3 covers 13 residues.

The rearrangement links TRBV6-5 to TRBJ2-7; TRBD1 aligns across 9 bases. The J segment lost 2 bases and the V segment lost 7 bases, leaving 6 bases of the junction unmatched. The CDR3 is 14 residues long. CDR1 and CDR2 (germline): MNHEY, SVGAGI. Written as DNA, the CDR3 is TGTGCCAGCACCCGAGACAGGGGGGCCTACGAGCAGTACTTC. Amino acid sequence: CASTRDRGAYEQYF.

CDR3 sequence reads: CASSEVGRGADNEQFF. The DNA of the CDR3 is TGTGCCAGCAGTGAAGTCGGGCGGGGGGCAGACAATGAGCAGTTCTTC. This chain links TRBV2 with TRBJ2-1; TRBD2 agrees at 8 bases. Germline lookup yields CDR1 SNHLY and CDR2 FYNNEI. V lost 1 base and J lost 5; bases outside the gene matches: 7. The CDR3 length is 16 residues.

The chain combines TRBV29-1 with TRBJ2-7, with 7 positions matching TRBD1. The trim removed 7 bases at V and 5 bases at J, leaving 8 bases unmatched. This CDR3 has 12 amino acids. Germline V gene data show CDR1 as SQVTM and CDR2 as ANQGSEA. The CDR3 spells CSAWDRINEQYF. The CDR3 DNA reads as TGCAGCGCATGGGACAGAATAAACGAGCAGTACTTC.

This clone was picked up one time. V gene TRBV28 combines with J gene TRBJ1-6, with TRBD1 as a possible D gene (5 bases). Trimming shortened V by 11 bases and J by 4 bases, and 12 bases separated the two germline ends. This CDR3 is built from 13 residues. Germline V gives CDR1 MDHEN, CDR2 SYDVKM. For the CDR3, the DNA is TGTGCCCTGGGGGGGGGATATAATTCACCCCTCCACTTT. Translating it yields CALGGGYNSPLHF. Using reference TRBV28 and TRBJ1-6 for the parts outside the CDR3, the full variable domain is DVKVTQSSRYLVKRTGEKVFLECVQDMDHENMFWYRQDPGLGLRLIYFSYDVKMKEKGDIPEGYSVSREKKERFSLILESASTNQTSMYLCALGGGYNSPLHFGNGTRLTVT.

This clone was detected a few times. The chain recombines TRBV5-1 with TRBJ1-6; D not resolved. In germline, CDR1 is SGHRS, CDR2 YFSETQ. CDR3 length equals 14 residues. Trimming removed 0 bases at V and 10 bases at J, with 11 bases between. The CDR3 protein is CASSLDSQRSPLHF. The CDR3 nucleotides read TGCGCCAGCAGCTTGGATAGCCAGCGGTCACCCCTCCACTTT.

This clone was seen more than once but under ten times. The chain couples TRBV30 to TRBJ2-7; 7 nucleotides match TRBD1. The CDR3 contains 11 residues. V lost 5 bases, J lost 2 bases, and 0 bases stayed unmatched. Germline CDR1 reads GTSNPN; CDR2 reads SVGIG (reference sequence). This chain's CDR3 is CAWQGAYEQYF. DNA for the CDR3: TGTGCCTGGCAGGGGGCCTACGAGCAGTACTTC.

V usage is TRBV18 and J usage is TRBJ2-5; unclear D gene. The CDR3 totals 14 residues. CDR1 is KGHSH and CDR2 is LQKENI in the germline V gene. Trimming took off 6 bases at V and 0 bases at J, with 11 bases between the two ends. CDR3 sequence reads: CASSPRADQETQYF. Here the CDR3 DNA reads TGTGCCAGCTCCCCCCGAGCTGACCAAGAGACCCAGTACTTC.

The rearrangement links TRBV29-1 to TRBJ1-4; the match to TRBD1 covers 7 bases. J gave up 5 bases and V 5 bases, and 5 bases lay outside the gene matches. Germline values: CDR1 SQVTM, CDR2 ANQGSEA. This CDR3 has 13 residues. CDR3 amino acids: CSVSGTDNEKLFF. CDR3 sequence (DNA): TGCAGCGTTTCCGGGACAGACAATGAAAAACTGTTTTTT.

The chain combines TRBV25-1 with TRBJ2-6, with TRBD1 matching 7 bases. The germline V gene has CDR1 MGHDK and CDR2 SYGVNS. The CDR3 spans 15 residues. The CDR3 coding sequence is TGTGTAACCGGGACAGAGCTTTCTGGGGCCAACGTCCTGACTTTC. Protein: CVTGTELSGANVLTF.